This TCR beta chain was recorded in a study of shared clonotypes between healthy human individuals. CD4+ cell separation produced CD45RA+ naive and CD45RA-negative memory subsets. A word on this clone: Its antigen is as yet unknown.

Findings and caveats of the study: Lower generation probabilities were found for non-shared clonotypes than for those shared by all four donors. The study generally estimated greater richness for naive than memory subsets.

Germline loops: CDR1 MNHEY, CDR2 SVGAGI. The CDR3 consists of 14 residues. V lost 6 bases to trimming and J lost 0 bases, with 6 bases between them. The assay was run at deep level. TCRdb's copy holds only in-frame clones and misses some; the assay was immunoSEQ multiplex PCR. The sample carries hundreds of thousands of clones, roughly 97% recorded once. Sequencing was done on a sample of naive CD4+ T cells sorted from blood. Subset denoted: CD45RA+ positively selected. This receptor was taken from a woman aged 30 to 39 in good health. V is TRBV6-5 and J is TRBJ2-6; unclear D gene. The CDR3 region has the DNA TGTGCCAGCAGAAAGGACTCTGGGGCCAACGTCCTGACTTTC. Translated, it gives CASRKDSGANVLTF.